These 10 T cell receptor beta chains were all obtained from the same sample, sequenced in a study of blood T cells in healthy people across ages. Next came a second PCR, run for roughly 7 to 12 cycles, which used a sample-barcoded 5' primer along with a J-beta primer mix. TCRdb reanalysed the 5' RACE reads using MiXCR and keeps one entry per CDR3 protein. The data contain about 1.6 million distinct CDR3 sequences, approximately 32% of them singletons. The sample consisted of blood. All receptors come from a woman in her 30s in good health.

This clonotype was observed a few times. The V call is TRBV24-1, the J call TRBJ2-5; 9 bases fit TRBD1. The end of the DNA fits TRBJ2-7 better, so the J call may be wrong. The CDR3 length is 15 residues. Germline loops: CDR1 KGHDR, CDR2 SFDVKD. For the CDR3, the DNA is TGTGCCACCAGTGATCCGCGGACAGGGGTGGGCGAGCAGTACTTC. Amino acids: CATSDPRTGVGEQYF.

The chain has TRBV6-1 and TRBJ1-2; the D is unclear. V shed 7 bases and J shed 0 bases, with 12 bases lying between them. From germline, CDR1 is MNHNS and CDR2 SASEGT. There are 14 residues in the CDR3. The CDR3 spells CASKGRVTNYGYTF. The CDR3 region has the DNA TGTGCCAGCAAGGGTCGGGTTACTAACTATGGCTACACCTTC.

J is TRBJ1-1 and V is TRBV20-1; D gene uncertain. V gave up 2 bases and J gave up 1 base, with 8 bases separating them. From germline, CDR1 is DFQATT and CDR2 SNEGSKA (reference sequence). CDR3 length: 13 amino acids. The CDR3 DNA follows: TGCAGTGCTAGACTCTCAGGGAACACTGAAGCTTTCTTT. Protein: CSARLSGNTEAFF.

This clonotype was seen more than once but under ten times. The CDR3 bases are TGTGCCAGCACCCCGGGGAATCCTCCTCCTCTTGTCAATGAGCAGTTCTTC. Translation gives CASTPGNPPPLVNEQFF. V is TRBV7-2 and J is TRBJ2-1, with D possibly TRBD2 on 5 matching bases. CDR3 size: 17 residues. V was pared by 7 bases and J by 6 bases, with 25 bases between. Germline V gene data show CDR1 as SGHTA and CDR2 as FQGNSA.

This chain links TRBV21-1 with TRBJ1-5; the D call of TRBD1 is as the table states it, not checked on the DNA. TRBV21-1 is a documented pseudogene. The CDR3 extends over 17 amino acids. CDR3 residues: CASSPKMGPFSNQPQHF. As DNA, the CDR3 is TGTGCCAGCAGCCCGAAGATGGGGCCATTTAGTAATCAGCCCCAGCATTTT.

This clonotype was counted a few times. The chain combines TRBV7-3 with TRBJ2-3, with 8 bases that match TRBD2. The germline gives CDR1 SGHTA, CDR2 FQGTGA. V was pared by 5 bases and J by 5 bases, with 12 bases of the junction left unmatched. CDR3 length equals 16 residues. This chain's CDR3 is CASSKGPRGVLDTQYF. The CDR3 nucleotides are TGTGCCAGCAGCAAAGGTCCGCGGGGGGTTCTAGATACGCAGTATTTT.

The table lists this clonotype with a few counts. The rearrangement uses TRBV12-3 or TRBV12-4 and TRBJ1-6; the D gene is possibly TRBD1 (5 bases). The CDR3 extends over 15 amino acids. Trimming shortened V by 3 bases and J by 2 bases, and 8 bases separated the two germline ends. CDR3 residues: CASSFWGTYNSPLHF. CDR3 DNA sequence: TGTGCCAGCAGTTTTTGGGGGACCTATAATTCACCCCTCCACTTT.

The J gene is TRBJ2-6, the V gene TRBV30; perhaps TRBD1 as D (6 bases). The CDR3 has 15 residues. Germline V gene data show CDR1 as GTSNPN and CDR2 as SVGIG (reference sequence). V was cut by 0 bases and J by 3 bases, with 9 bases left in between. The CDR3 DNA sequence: TGTGCCTGGAGTGTATGGGGGCTTGGGGCCAACGTCCTGACTTTC. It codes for CAWSVWGLGANVLTF.

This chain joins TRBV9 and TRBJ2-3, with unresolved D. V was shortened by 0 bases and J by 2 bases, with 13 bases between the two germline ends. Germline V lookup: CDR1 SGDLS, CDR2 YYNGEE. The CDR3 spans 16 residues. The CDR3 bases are TGTGCCAGCAGCGTAGGGTACAGTGCTTACACAGATACGCAGTATTTT. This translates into CASSVGYSAYTDTQYF. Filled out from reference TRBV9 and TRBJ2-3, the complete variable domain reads DSGVTQTPKHLITATGQRVTLRCSPRSGDLSVYWYQQSLDQGLQFLIQYYNGEERAKGNILERFSAQQFPDLHSELNLSSLELGDSALYFCASSVGYSAYTDTQYFGPGTRLTVL.

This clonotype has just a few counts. The CDR3 sequence is CASSRGPAGTDTQYF. The DNA of the CDR3 is TGTGCCAGCAGTAGGGGGCCAGCTGGCACAGATACGCAGTATTTT. The chain has TRBV27 and TRBJ2-3; 7 bases map to TRBD1. Per the germline V gene, CDR1 is MNHEY and CDR2 is SMNVEV (reference sequence). Trimming removed 5 bases from V and 1 base from J; junction bases left unmatched: 6. The CDR3 is 15 residues long.